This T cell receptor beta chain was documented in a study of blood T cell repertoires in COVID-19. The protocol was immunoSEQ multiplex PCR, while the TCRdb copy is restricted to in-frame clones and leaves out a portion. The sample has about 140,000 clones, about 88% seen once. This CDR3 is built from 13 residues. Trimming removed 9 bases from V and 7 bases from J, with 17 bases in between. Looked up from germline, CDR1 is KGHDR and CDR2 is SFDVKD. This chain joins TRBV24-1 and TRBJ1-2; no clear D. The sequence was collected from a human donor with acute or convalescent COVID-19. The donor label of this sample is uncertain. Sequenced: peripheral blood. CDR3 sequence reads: CATCHRGKGGYTF. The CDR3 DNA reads TGTGCCACCTGTCACCGGGGAAAAGGTGGCTACACCTTC.